The sequence of this TCR beta chain was determined in a study of molecular identifiers for immune sequencing clone quantification. Whole-study results and caveats: One cell's worth of spiked Jurkat TCR RNA was reportedly detectable among one million naive cells.

Libraries of bulk TCR were made by previously described methods (with listed TCR primers). TCRdb reprocessed the PCR reads via MiXCR and lists one record per CDR3 protein. Among about 510,000 distinct CDR3 sequences listed, about 22% were seen once. Germline V gives CDR1 KGHSH, CDR2 LQKENI. V was shortened by 0 bases and J by 0 bases, with 6 bases between the two germline ends. This CDR3 region has 14 residues. Every naive CD8 library was made from between about 17,000 and 1,100,000 sorted cells with 10%, 30% or 50% RNA. Sorting recovered naive CD8 T cells on a CD8+CD4-CCR7+CD45RA+ profile. This clonotype came up many times. Its specificity is unknown.

The material sequenced was naive CD8+ T cells from blood, with Jurkat cell RNA spiked in. Subset defined: FACS-sorted CD8+CD4-CCR7+CD45RA+ naive T cells. The source of this sequence is a human donor in good health. Some libraries in this study had Jurkat cell RNA spiked in. The chain carries TRBV18 and TRBJ2-7; D is unclear. The CDR3 DNA sequence: TGTGCCAGCTCACCACCACTTAGCTCCTACGAGCAGTACTTC. Residues: CASSPPLSSYEQYF.